Following are 29 T cell receptor beta chains from one sample sequenced in a study of low-dose radiotherapy and immunotherapy resistance in tumors. Time point of the sample: before trial treatment. Primers used for first-strand cDNA, a TRAV- and TRBV-specific set, covered both alpha and beta chains. The authors ran around 18 PCR cycles to amplify TCRs with a constant-region primer and V-primer adapter. MiXCR, run by TCRdb on the reads, gives a single entry per CDR3 protein. The sample lists around 80,000 distinct CDR3 sequences, 15% to 20% seen once, with 5.9% in the top ten. The input for sequencing was PBMCs, taken before treatment. Source of these receptors: a male donor with prostate cancer.

This clonotype appeared a few times. This sequence joins TRBV30 and TRBJ2-1; 11 nucleotides match TRBD2. Trimming at V came to 0 bases and at J to 9 bases, leaving 4 bases not matched to a gene. CDR1 and CDR2 (germline): GTSNPN, SVGIG (reference sequence). CDR3 size: 14 residues. CDR3 bases: TGTGCCTGGAGTGTCGTGCTAGCGGGAGGTGAGCAGTTCTTC. Its protein product is CAWSVVLAGGEQFF.

This clonotype appeared many times. V gene TRBV6-6 combines with J gene TRBJ2-7; 8 positions agree with TRBD2. CDR1 and CDR2 from the germline V gene are MNHNY and SVGAGI (reference sequence). Trimming took 6 bases from V and 3 from J; bases not matched to a gene: 4. This CDR3 is built from 13 residues. CDR3 in DNA: TGTGCCAGCAGGCGAGCGGGAGACTACGAGCAGTACTTC. This translates into CASRRAGDYEQYF.

The sample holds many counts of this clonotype. The chain combines TRBV19 with TRBJ2-5, with 9 bases identical to TRBD1. Trimming at V came to 9 bases and at J to 4 bases, leaving 6 bases not matched to a gene. CDR1 is LNHDA and CDR2 is SQIVND in the germline V gene (reference sequence). The length of the CDR3 is 13 residues. CDR3 nucleotide sequence: TGTGCCAGCGCCGGGACAGGGCCAGAGACCCAGTACTTC. It codes for CASAGTGPETQYF.

This clonotype was picked up many times. The chain is built from TRBV10-3 and TRBJ2-7; D remains ambiguous. V was cut by 10 bases and J by 3 bases, with 10 bases left in between. The germline V gene encodes CDR1 ENHRY and CDR2 SYGVKD. CDR3 size: 11 residues. In DNA, the CDR3 is TGTGCCACCGGTCCTCACTACGAGCAGTACTTC. Encoded protein: CATGPHYEQYF.

This clonotype was seen at least ten times. The J gene is TRBJ2-7, the V gene TRBV28; 9 nucleotides align to TRBD2. The CDR3 is made up of 21 amino acids. Losses at the gene ends were 1 base for V and 4 bases for J; bases not matched to a gene: 23. Looked up from germline, CDR1 is MDHEN and CDR2 is SYDVKM. The CDR3 DNA reads as TGTGCCAGCAGTTTATTCGGGCAGGGTGGCCGGACGGGCGGGAGGGTATACGAGCAGTACTTC. Encoded protein: CASSLFGQGGRTGGRVYEQYF.

Comment on this clonotype: This sequence is one base from a far larger clone and is likely a read error. This chain links TRBV5-3 with TRBJ2-3; D call uncertain. TRBV5-3 is flagged as an ORF with uncertain function. There are 15 residues in the CDR3. Deletions cut 4 bases from V and 0 bases from J, with 12 bases between. CDR3 protein: CARSLPATSTDTQYF. CDR3 sequence (DNA): TGTGCCAGAAGCCTACCGGCGACTAGCACAGATACGCAGTATTTT.

This clonotype has at least ten counts. This sequence joins TRBV12-3 or TRBV12-4 and TRBJ2-1, with 10 positions matching TRBD2. V dropped 3 bases and J dropped 0; count of bases not matched to a gene: 5. CDR3 length: 17 residues. CDR3 in DNA: TGTGCCAGCAGTTTGGGACCTAGCGGGAGCTCCTACAATGAGCAGTTCTTC. Translation gives CASSLGPSGSSYNEQFF.

This clonotype was picked up many times. The gene calls are TRBV20-1 and TRBJ2-4; 15 nucleotides match TRBD2. The CDR3 sequence is 16 residues long. The V and J ends lost 1 base and 7 bases, in that order; junction bases with no gene match: 5. From germline, CDR1 is DFQATT and CDR2 SNEGSKA (reference sequence). The CDR3 protein is CSARGTSGRAPNIQYF. The CDR3 DNA sequence: TGCAGTGCTAGAGGGACTAGCGGGAGGGCCCCGAACATTCAGTACTTC.

The table lists this clonotype with many counts. The CDR3 DNA sequence: TGCAGTGCTAGACGGACATTCCGGGACAGCTACGAGCAGTACTTC. This translates into CSARRTFRDSYEQYF. The gene calls are TRBV20-1 and TRBJ2-7; 7 nucleotides line up with TRBD1. CDR1 is DFQATT and CDR2 is SNEGSKA in the germline V gene (reference sequence). The J segment lost 3 bases and the V segment lost 2 bases, leaving 10 bases of the junction unmatched. This CDR3 is 15 amino acids long.

As concerns this clonotype: A far larger clone differs by one base, so this is likely a read error. The CDR3 DNA reads as TGTGCCAGCAGTTACTCCGGGGGACTCGAGCAGTTCTTC. Translated: CASSYSGGLEQFF. V is TRBV6-5 and J is TRBJ2-1; tentatively, D is TRBD2 (6 bases). Germline CDR1 is MNHEY and CDR2 is SVGAGI. This CDR3 is 13 amino acids long. Between the trimmed V and J ends, which lost 0 bases and 10 bases, there was a span of 10 bases.

This chain uses TRBV7-8 with TRBJ2-3, with 9 nucleotides matching TRBD2. The germline CDR1 and CDR2 sequences are SGHVS and FQNEAQ. This CDR3 has 19 residues. V dropped 1 base and J dropped 0; count of bases not matched to a gene: 11. Here the CDR3 reads CASSLETSGAFPSTDTQYF. The DNA of the CDR3 is TGTGCCAGCAGCTTAGAGACTAGCGGAGCGTTCCCAAGCACAGATACGCAGTATTTT.

This clonotype appeared a single time. The chain recombines TRBV19 with TRBJ1-4, with D unresolved. This CDR3 contains 14 residues. From germline, CDR1 is LNHDA and CDR2 SQIVND (reference sequence). Trimming pared 4 bases from V and 0 bases from J, leaving 6 bases between. CDR3 nucleotides: TGTGCCAGTAGTAAGACCCCAACTAATGAAAAACTGTTTTTT. Translation: CASSKTPTNEKLFF. Looking up the rest from reference TRBV19 and TRBJ1-4 gives the full variable domain: DGGITQSPKYLFRKEGQNVTLSCEQNLNHDAMYWYRQDPGQGLRLIYYSQIVNDFQKGDIAEGYSVSREKKESFPLTVTSAQKNPTAFYLCASSKTPTNEKLFFGSGTQLSVL.

This clonotype was observed at least ten times. J is TRBJ2-3 and V is TRBV5-1; TRBD1 is a possible D gene (6 bases). The CDR3 covers 15 residues. The V end was cut by 1 base, the J end by 2 bases, with 11 bases between. Germline CDR1 SGHRS, CDR2 YFSETQ. The CDR3 reads CASSLKGVSTDTQYF. Here the CDR3 DNA reads TGCGCCAGCAGCTTGAAGGGGGTCTCCACAGATACGCAGTATTTT.

This clonotype appeared many times. The J gene is TRBJ2-2, the V gene TRBV7-2, with D hard to call. Trimming stripped 5 bases from V and 0 bases from J, with 7 bases between. The CDR3 is 14 amino acids. Looked up from germline, CDR1 is SGHTA and CDR2 is FQGNSA. CDR3 amino acids: CASSPSANTGELFF. In DNA form, the CDR3 reads TGTGCCAGCAGCCCCTCGGCGAACACCGGGGAGCTGTTTTTT.

This clonotype is medium-sized. This sequence joins TRBV20-1 and TRBJ2-7; 12 positions agree with TRBD2. CDR1 is DFQATT and CDR2 is SNEGSKA in the germline V gene (reference sequence). Unmatched junction bases numbered 2, after V lost 1 base and J lost 1 base. CDR3 length: 15 residues. CDR3 in amino acids: CSARATSGRSYEQYF. The CDR3 DNA is TGCAGTGCTAGAGCAACTAGCGGGAGGTCCTACGAGCAGTACTTC.

This clonotype has ten or more counts. The chain couples TRBV6-2 or TRBV6-3 to TRBJ2-6, with D hard to call. Germline CDR1 is MNHEY and CDR2 is SVGEGT. V was cut by 7 bases and J by 0 bases, with 4 bases left in between. The CDR3 contains 13 residues. The chain's CDR3 is CASNPSGANVLTF. CDR3 DNA sequence: TGTGCCAGCAATCCCTCTGGGGCCAACGTCCTGACTTTC.

This clonotype was seen many times. The chain carries TRBV21-1 and TRBJ2-7; TRBD2, the table's D call, lacks a check against the DNA. TRBV21-1 is a documented pseudogene. The CDR3 runs to 15 residues. The CDR3 reads CASSKGPQKRYEQYF. Written as DNA, the CDR3 is TGTGCCAGCAGCAAAGGCCCACAGAAACGCTACGAGCAGTACTTC.

This clonotype was observed many times. The chain has TRBV2 and TRBJ1-1, with D perhaps matching TRBD1 (5 bases). V dropped 2 bases and J dropped 6 bases, with 10 bases sitting between them. CDR3 length equals 13 residues. Germline loops: CDR1 SNHLY, CDR2 FYNNEI. The CDR3, as DNA: TGTGCCAGCAGTGAAAACGGGGACTCTGAAGCTTTCTTT. It yields the protein CASSENGDSEAFF.

This clonotype was seen at least ten times. The rearrangement links TRBV7-2 to TRBJ2-5; 10 bases match TRBD2. Trimming removed 5 bases from V and 0 bases from J; junction bases left unmatched: 15. The CDR3 loop spans 19 amino acids. Germline V gives CDR1 SGHTA, CDR2 FQGNSA. CDR3 nucleotide sequence: TGTGCCAGCAGCCTCCGGGGTAGCGGGGGGCCTAAGTACCAAGAGACCCAGTACTTC. This encodes CASSLRGSGGPKYQETQYF.

In this sample, this clonotype turned up many times. This chain links TRBV6-2 or TRBV6-3 with TRBJ1-1; TRBD1 aligns across 8 bases. CDR1 is MNHEY, CDR2 SVGEGT, per germline. V lost 2 bases to trimming and J lost 4 bases; unmatched junction nucleotides: 3. The CDR3 runs to 14 residues. The DNA for the CDR3 is TGTGCCAGCAGTTACCAGGGGGCGCGCACTGAAGCTTTCTTT. Protein: CASSYQGARTEAFF.

This clonotype was recorded many times. The rearrangement joins TRBV3-1 to TRBJ2-3, with TRBD2 matching over 9 bases. CDR3 size: 15 residues. V trimming: 2 bases; J trimming: 4 bases; junction bases outside the gene matches: 4. Per germline, CDR1 LGHDT and CDR2 YNNKEL (reference sequence). The CDR3 DNA is TGTGCCAGCAGCCAACGCGGGGGGGGTTCAGATACGCAGTATTTT. As protein: CASSQRGGGSDTQYF.

This clonotype was found many times. This chain uses TRBV20-1 with TRBJ1-1, with D unclear. Trimming pared 1 base from V and 0 bases from J, leaving 9 bases between. The CDR3 loop spans 14 amino acids. Looked up from germline, CDR1 is DFQATT and CDR2 is SNEGSKA (reference sequence). CDR3 sequence reads: CSARVGNMNTEAFF. The CDR3, as DNA: TGCAGTGCTAGAGTGGGGAACATGAACACTGAAGCTTTCTTT.

The table lists this clonotype with many counts. The chain employs TRBV7-9 and TRBJ1-5; TRBD1 matches at 7 bases. Germline loops: CDR1 SEHNR, CDR2 FQNEAQ (reference sequence). There are 12 residues in the CDR3. Trimming took 5 bases from V and 7 from J; bases not matched to a gene: 2. In DNA form, the CDR3 reads TGTGCCAGCAGCGACAGGGAGCAGCCCCAGCATTTT. This sequence encodes CASSDREQPQHF.

As concerns this clonotype: A far larger clone is only one base removed, so a read error is likely. V is TRBV5-1 and J is TRBJ2-5; the D gene is possibly TRBD1 (5 bases). Germline values: CDR1 SGHRS, CDR2 YFSETQ. The CDR3 totals 16 residues. Deletions cut 4 bases from V and 11 bases from J, with 27 bases between. In DNA form, the CDR3 reads TGCGCCAGCAGCCCTGACAGCAAGAGCTCCTACAATGAGCAGTACTTC. Encoded protein: CASSPDSKSSYNEQYF.

At least ten counts were recorded for this clonotype. V is TRBV12-3 or TRBV12-4 and J is TRBJ2-6, with TRBD1 as a possible D gene (5 bases). This CDR3 is built from 15 residues. V shed 6 bases and J shed 0 bases, with 9 bases lying between them. The CDR3 here is CASRTQGSGANVLTF. As DNA, the CDR3 is TGTGCCAGCAGGACTCAGGGCTCTGGGGCCAACGTCCTGACTTTC.

This clonotype was picked up a small number of times. This likely stems from a read error, as it lies one base from a far larger clone. The chain combines TRBV19 with TRBJ2-1; the match to TRBD2 covers 8 bases. CDR3 size: 15 residues. The V gene's germline CDR1 is LNHDA and CDR2 SQIVND (reference sequence). J lost 10 bases, V lost 5 bases, and 13 bases had no gene match. CDR3 residues: CASSPLSGTIYEQFF. The CDR3 DNA reads as TGTGCCAGTAGTCCGCTTAGCGGGACTATCTACGAGCAGTTCTTC. The full variable domain, in which reference TRBV19 and TRBJ2-1 provide the parts outside the CDR3, is DGGITQSPKYLFRKEGQNVTLSCEQNLNHDAMYWYRQDPGQGLRLIYYSQIVNDFQKGDIAEGYSVSREKKESFPLTVTSAQKNPTAFYLCASSPLSGTIYEQFFGPGTRLTVL.

Ten or more counts support this clonotype. The rearrangement joins TRBV13 to TRBJ2-5; 9 bases map to TRBD1. The CDR3 covers 14 residues. CDR1 is PRHDT and CDR2 is FYEKMQ in the germline V gene (reference sequence). With 5 bases clipped from V and 3 bases from J, the junction kept 4 bases outside the gene matches. The CDR3 spells CASSHGTGKETQYF. The CDR3 nucleotides read TGTGCCAGCAGCCACGGGACAGGGAAAGAGACCCAGTACTTC.

This clonotype was detected many times. The chain joins TRBV15 to TRBJ2-5; 7 bases fit TRBD2. Losses at the gene ends were 3 bases for V and 4 bases for J; bases not matched to a gene: 5. This CDR3 contains 14 residues. In germline, CDR1 is LNHNV, CDR2 YYDKDF (reference sequence). CDR3 nucleotide sequence: TGTGCCACCAGCAGGGGGGGGGGTAGAGAGACCCAGTACTTC. This sequence encodes CATSRGGGRETQYF.

There are many counts of this clonotype. V is TRBV12-3 or TRBV12-4 and J is TRBJ2-5; D is unclear. The CDR3 totals 12 residues. Trimming removed 6 bases from V and 5 bases from J, with 10 bases in between. CDR3 sequence (DNA): TGTGCCAGCAGGAGGCAGGTCGAGACCCAGTACTTC. Encoded protein: CASRRQVETQYF.